This T cell receptor (beta chain) was recovered during a study of blood T cells in healthy people across ages. General study results and limits: Naive T cell percentage showed a strong correlation with the diversity of TCR beta. Aged donors had fewer naive CD4+ cells and lower diversity than long-lived donors.

To note about this clonotype: Antigen: not known.

It was with a sample-barcoded 5' primer and a J-beta primer mix that a second PCR of about 6 to 12 cycles was run. All samples yielded 3 million or more CDR3-containing paired-end reads. MiXCR, applied by TCRdb to the 5' RACE reads, yields one record per CDR3 protein. The top ten clones hold over 20% of a sample with about a million distinct CDR3 sequences, around 54% of them seen once. The CDR3 length is 16 residues. The germline gives CDR1 MNHEY, CDR2 SMNVEV (reference sequence). V lost 0 bases to trimming and J lost 2 bases; unmatched junction nucleotides: 4. This clonotype was sampled from a woman in her sixties or seventies in good health. The chain recombines TRBV27 with TRBJ2-7; 10 bases fit TRBD2. Sequencing was done on a sample of blood. The CDR3 sequence: CASSLSLAGVPYEQYF. The CDR3 DNA sequence: TGTGCCAGCAGTTTATCCCTAGCGGGAGTTCCCTACGAGCAGTACTTC.